The sequence of this T cell receptor beta chain was determined in a study of blood T cell repertoires in COVID-19. The wider study: Spain, Italy and the United States supplied samples that represented acute and convalescent COVID-19.

Per the study methods: By means of reference gene primer amplification, nucleated cell counts were estimated. TCRdb keeps only in-frame clones here, not all; method: immunoSEQ multiplex PCR. The V and J calls and clone size were taken over from that table, and D and trimming were inferred from the DNA. The sample includes 85,000 or so clones, about 95% of them seen just once. The sequence was collected from a human donor with active COVID-19. The donor label of this sample is uncertain. Sequenced: peripheral blood.

CDR3 sequence reads: CASSQVSGGKDTQYF. The CDR3 DNA sequence: TGCGCCAGCAGCCAAGTTAGCGGGGGGAAAGATACGCAGTATTTT. The chain links TRBV4-1 to TRBJ2-3; TRBD2 agrees at 10 bases. The V gene's germline CDR1 is MGHRA and CDR2 YSYEKL. This CDR3 has 15 residues. V shed 1 base, J shed 5 bases, and the junction held 3 bases outside the gene matches.